This TCR beta chain was profiled in a study of CD8 T cells in cerebrospinal fluid in Alzheimer's disease (dated by TCRdb to 2018 to 2020). For context, the study as a whole: To assess CSF T cell clonal expansion, the study used two single-cell approaches: plate-based nested PCR sequencing and droplet-based sequencing. In the droplet-based CSF analysis comparing patients with controls, 9 healthy controls (about 11,000 cells) and 9 patients with MCI or Alzheimer's disease (roughly 10,000 cells) were included. The study examined whether cerebrospinal fluid from healthy elderly individuals and from patients with neurodegenerative disease contained clonally expanded T cells. A total of fewer than 30 samples were covered by the CSF gene-expression analysis, which included Parkinson's disease patients. What the work shows at the level of the full study, not this receptor alone: The largest CSF clone made up a higher percentage of TCRs in patients with MCI or Alzheimer's disease than in controls. Only samples with detectable clones (roughly eleven healthy, 5 MCI, 5 AD, 6 PD) were included in the overall clonality comparison. When the data were pooled, 4 of 6 Alzheimer's patients but only 1 of 10 healthy subjects had a highly expanded clone, defined as one making up at least 3% of TCRs. The EBV-specific clones were neither the most highly expanded clones nor enriched among patients. Finding EBV-specific TCRs in CSF, the authors cautioned, does not establish a causal link between EBV and Alzheimer's disease.

Its CDR3 holds 15 amino acids, cysteine through phenylalanine. No nucleotide data were recorded. CDR1 SGDLS and CDR2 YYNGEE are derived from the germline V gene. All participants were free of acute infectious disease and in good physical condition. Live CSF cells for droplet-based sequencing were sorted with a live/dead marker. CSF was obtained by lumbar puncture, and immune cells were pelleted by centrifugation at 300g. Each CSF sample was checked for red blood cells, and any sample showing blood contamination was excluded. CSF cells were cryopreserved by placing the cells in freezing medium, freezing the cells overnight at -80 degrees C, and then storing the cells in liquid nitrogen. Before analysis, CSF samples were stored for less than seven months. Libraries were built with 10x single-cell sequencing. Profiling of CSF cells was done with 10X Genomics single-cell V(D)J and 5' gene-expression libraries. An Illumina NextSeq550 was used to sequence the CSF single-cell TCR libraries. The study's own analysis went as follows. After V(D)J reads were mapped to the vdj-GRCh38 alts ensemble 2.0.0 reference, the Cell Ranger vdj pipeline was used to analyse the reads. Cell barcodes sharing the same set of productive CDR3 nucleotide sequences were defined as clonotypes. To link clonality with transcriptional profiles, clonotype information was incorporated into Seurat v3.0 gene-expression metadata. Any CSF cell with more than 1,800 genes, more than 7,500 UMIs or more than 10% mitochondrial reads was excluded. CDR3-beta sequences were compared against VDJdb to identify TCRs with known antigen specificity. Clone sharing was examined by network analysis using the R package qgraph, in which only TCRs with complete alpha and beta chains were included. TCRdb reprocessed the reads into one record per CDR3 protein sequence, lacking DNA. TCRdb's processing, not the authors', yielded these V and J calls. The table kept for this sample lists some 1,100 distinct CDR3 sequences. 8% of the sample is taken by the ten largest.

This clonotype registers as medium-sized (0.01 to 0.1%) by frequency; no count is noted. Its recognized antigen is unknown. The sequencing input was cerebrospinal fluid. The receptor chain draws on TRBV9 and TRBJ1-5; TCRdb returns TRBD1, unconfirmable since there is no DNA. The origin of this receptor is a human donor in good health. The CDR3 amino acid sequence is: CASSATGTIGQPQHF.